Listed below are T cell receptor beta chains from one sample, sequenced in a study of shared clonotypes between healthy human individuals. Only in-frame clones appear in the TCRdb table, and some are missing; sequencing was by immunoSEQ multiplex PCR. The sample holds over a million clones; 75% to 85% are singletons and the top ten take roughly 0.57%. The sample comprised memory CD4+ T cells from PBMCs. The source of these receptors is a man aged 18 to 35 in good health. Some clones in this sample may be carry-over from other donors' samples. CDR3s include the opening cysteine and the closing phenylalanine or tryptophan. The D gene is left open where the match is weak. Clone size appears in some rows only: once, few, many, or a class for an expanded clone.

j_call,v_call,clone_size,d_call,cdr3_nt,cdr3_aa
TRBJ1-1,TRBV30,NA,TRBD1,TGTGCCTGGAGTGAACAGGAGGGGGCATGGGCTTTCTTT,CAWSEQEGAWAFF
TRBJ2-3,TRBV7-6,NA,NA,TGTGCCAGCAGCTTAGCGGGGGGTGGTACGCAGTATTTT,CASSLAGGGTQYF
TRBJ2-2,TRBV5-6,NA,TRBD1,TGTGCCAGCAGCCACTCTCAGGGGGCGTGGACCGGGGAGCTGTTTTTT,CASSHSQGAWTGELFF
TRBJ1-2,TRBV27,NA,NA,TGTGCCAGCAGTTTGGGGAGGGGAGGTTATGGCTACACCTTC,CASSLGRGGYGYTF
TRBJ2-1,TRBV7-3,NA,TRBD2,TGTGCCAGCAGCTTAACCCCGGGACTAGCGGGAGGGCCGAATGAGCAGTTCTTC,CASSLTPGLAGGPNEQFF
TRBJ1-5,TRBV11-2,NA,NA,TGTGCCAGCAGCTTAGGTTCGTACGAGCCCCAGCATTTT,CASSLGSYEPQHF
TRBJ2-7,TRBV28,NA,NA,TGTGCCAGCAGTTTAGAAACACCCTACGAGCAGTACTTC,CASSLETPYEQYF
TRBJ1-1,TRBV12-5,NA,NA,TGTGCTAGTGGTACGCAGGGGACTGAAGCTTTCTTT,CASGTQGTEAFF
TRBJ2-7,TRBV4-2,few,NA,TGTGCCAGCAGCCTTGCGGCGGCCGCAGGCGAGCAGTACTTC,CASSLAAAAGEQYF
TRBJ2-6,TRBV5-1,NA,NA,TGCGCCAGCAGCTTCCAGGGTTCCGGGGCCAACGTCCTGACTTTC,CASSFQGSGANVLTF
TRBJ2-2,TRBV28,NA,NA,TGTGCCAGCAGTTTGGGGGCAGGTGGCACCGGGGAGCTGTTTTTT,CASSLGAGGTGELFF
TRBJ1-2,TRBV19,NA,NA,TGTGCCAGTAGCGGGGAGGGACTGGTCTATGGCTACACCTTC,CASSGEGLVYGYTF
TRBJ1-1,TRBV7-9,NA,TRBD1,TGTGCCAGCAGCTTGACAGGGGCTACTGAAGCTTTCTTT,CASSLTGATEAFF
TRBJ2-5,TRBV4-1,NA,TRBD2,TGCGCCAGCAGCCGTGGGACTAGCGGCCAAGAGACCCAGTACTTC,CASSRGTSGQETQYF
TRBJ1-2,TRBV5-6,NA,TRBD1,TGTGCCAGCAGCTGGACAGGGGCCCATGGCTACACCTTC,CASSWTGAHGYTF
TRBJ2-7,TRBV28,NA,NA,TGTGCCAGCAGACCCCCGGGACACTACGAGCAGTACTTC,CASRPPGHYEQYF
TRBJ2-5,TRBV5-1,NA,TRBD2,TGCGCCAGCAGCTATCGTCAAGCGGGAGGGGAAGAGACCCAGTACTTC,CASSYRQAGGEETQYF